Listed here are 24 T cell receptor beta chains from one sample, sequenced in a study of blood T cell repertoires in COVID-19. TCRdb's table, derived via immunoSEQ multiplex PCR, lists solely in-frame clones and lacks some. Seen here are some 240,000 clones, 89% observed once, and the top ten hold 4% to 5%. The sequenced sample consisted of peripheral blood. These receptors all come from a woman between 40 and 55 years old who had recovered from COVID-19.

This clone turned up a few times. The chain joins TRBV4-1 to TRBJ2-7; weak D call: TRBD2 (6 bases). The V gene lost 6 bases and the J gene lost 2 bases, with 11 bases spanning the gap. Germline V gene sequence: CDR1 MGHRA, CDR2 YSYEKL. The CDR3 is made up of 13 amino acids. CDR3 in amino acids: CASREEGTYEQYF. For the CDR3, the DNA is TGCGCCAGCAGGGAGGAGGGGACCTACGAGCAGTACTTC.

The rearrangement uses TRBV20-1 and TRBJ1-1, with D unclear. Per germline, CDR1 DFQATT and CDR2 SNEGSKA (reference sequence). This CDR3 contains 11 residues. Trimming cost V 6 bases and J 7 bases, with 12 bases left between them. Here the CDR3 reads CSATAGIEAFF. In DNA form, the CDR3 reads TGCAGTGCAACGGCGGGGATTGAAGCTTTCTTT.

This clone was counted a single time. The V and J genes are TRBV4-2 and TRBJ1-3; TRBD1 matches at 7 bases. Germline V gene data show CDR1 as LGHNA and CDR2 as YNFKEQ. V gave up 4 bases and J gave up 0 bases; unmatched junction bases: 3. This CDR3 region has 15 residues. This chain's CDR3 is CASSRGTDSGNTIYF. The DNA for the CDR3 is TGTGCCAGCAGCCGGGGGACAGACTCTGGAAACACCATATATTTT.

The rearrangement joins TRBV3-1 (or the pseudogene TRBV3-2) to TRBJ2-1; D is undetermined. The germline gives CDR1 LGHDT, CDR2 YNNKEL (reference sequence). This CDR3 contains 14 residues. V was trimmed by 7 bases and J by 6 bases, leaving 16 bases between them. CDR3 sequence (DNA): TGTGCCAGCACCTCGGGTCCGACTTCCAATGAGCAGTTCTTC. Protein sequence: CASTSGPTSNEQFF.

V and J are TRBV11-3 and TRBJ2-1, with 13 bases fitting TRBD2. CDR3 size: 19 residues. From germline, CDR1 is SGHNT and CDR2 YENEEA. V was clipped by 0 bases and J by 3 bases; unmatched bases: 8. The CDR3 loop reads CASSLDRGTSGNLYNEQFF. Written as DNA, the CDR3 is TGTGCCAGCAGCTTAGATAGGGGGACTAGCGGGAACCTCTACAATGAGCAGTTCTTC.

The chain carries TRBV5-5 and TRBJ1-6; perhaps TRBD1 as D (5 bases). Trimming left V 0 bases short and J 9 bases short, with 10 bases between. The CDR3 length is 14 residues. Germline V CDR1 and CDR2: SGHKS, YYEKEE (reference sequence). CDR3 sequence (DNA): TGTGCCAGCAGCTTGGAGGGGTTTGGTTCACCCCTCCACTTT. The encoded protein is CASSLEGFGSPLHF.

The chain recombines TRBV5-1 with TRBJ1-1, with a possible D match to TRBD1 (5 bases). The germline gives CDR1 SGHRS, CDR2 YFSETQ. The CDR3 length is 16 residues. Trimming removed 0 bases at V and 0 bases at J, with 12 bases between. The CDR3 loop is CASSLVGEGMNTEAFF. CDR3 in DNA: TGCGCCAGCAGCTTGGTTGGGGAGGGGATGAACACTGAAGCTTTCTTT.

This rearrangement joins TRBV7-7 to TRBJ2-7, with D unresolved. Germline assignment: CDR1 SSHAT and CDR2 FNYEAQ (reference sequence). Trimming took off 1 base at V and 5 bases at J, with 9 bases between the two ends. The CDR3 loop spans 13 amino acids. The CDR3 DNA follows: TGTGCCAGCAGCTTAGACAGAAGCAACGAGCAGTACTTC. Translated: CASSLDRSNEQYF.

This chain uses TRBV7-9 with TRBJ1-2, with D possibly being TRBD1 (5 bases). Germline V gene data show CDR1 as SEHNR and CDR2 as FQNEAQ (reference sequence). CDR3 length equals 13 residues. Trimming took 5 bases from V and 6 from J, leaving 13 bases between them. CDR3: CASSIQGSDGYTF. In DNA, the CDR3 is TGTGCCAGCAGCATCCAGGGCTCGGATGGCTACACCTTC.

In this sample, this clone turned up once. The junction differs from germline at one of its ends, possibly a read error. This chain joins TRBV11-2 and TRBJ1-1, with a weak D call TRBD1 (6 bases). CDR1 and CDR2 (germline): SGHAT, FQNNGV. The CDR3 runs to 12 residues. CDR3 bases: TGTGCCAGCAGCTTACCCGGGACACGGATGTCTTTT. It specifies CASSLPGTRMSF. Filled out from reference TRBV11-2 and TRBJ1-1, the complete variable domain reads EAGVAQSPRYKIIEKRQSVAFWCNPISGHATLYWYQQILGQGPKLLIQFQNNGVVDDSQLPKDRFSAERLKGVDSTLKIQPAKLEDSAVYLCASSLPGTRMSFGQGTRLTVV.

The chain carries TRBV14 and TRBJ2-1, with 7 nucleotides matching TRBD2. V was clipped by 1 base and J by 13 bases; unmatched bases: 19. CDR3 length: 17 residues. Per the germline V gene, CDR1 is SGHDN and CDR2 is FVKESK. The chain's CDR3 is CASSQAIGGRALPPQFF. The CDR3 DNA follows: TGTGCCAGCAGCCAAGCAATAGGTGGGAGGGCCCTACCCCCCCAGTTCTTC.

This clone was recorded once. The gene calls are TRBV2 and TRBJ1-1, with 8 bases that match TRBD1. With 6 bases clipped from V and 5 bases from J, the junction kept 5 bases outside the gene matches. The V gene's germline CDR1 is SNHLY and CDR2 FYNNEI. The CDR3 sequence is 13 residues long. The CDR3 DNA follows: TGTGCCAGCAGGGTGGACAGGGAGACTGAAGCTTTCTTT. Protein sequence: CASRVDRETEAFF.

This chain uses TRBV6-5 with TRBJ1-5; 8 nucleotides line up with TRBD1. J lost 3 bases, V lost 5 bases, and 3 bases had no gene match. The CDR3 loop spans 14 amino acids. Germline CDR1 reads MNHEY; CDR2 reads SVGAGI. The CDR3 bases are TGTGCCAGCAGTCTGGACAGGGCCAATCAGCCCCAGCATTTT. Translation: CASSLDRANQPQHF.

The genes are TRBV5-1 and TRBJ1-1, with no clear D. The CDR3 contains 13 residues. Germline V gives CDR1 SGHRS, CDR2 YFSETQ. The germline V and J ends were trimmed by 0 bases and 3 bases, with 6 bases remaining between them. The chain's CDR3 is CASSLDSDTEAFF. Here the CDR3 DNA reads TGCGCCAGCAGCTTGGATAGTGACACTGAAGCTTTCTTT.

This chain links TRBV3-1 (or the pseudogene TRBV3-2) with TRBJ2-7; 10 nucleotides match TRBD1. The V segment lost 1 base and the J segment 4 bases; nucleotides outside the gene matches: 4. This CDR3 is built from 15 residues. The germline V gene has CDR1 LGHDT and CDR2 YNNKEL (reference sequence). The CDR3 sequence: CASSQAGTGVYEQYF. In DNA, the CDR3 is TGTGCCAGCAGCCAAGCTGGGACAGGGGTATACGAGCAGTACTTC.

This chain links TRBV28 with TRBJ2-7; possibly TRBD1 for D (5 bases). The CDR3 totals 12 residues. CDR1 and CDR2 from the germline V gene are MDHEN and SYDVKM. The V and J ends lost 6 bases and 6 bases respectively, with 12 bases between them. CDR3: CASSPYRSEQYF. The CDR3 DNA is TGTGCCAGCAGCCCCTACAGGTCCGAGCAGTACTTC.

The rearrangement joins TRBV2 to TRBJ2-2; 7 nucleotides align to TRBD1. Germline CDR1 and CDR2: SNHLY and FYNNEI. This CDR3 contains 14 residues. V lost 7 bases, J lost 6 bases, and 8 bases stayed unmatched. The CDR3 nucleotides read TGTGCCAGCACCAGGACAGGCGTCGCCGGGGAGCTGTTTTTT. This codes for CASTRTGVAGELFF.

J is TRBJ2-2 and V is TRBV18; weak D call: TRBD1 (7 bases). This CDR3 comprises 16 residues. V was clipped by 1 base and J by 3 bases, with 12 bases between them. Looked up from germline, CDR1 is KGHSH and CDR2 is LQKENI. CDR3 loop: CASSPRQGGDTGELFF. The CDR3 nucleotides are TGTGCCAGCTCACCACGACAGGGAGGCGACACCGGGGAGCTGTTTTTT.

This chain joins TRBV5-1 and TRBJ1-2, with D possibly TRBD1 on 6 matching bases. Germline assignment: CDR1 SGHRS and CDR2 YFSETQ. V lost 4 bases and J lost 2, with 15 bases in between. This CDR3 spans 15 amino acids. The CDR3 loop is CASSLEGHRNYGYTF. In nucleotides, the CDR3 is TGCGCCAGCAGCCTCGAGGGACACCGAAACTATGGCTACACCTTC.

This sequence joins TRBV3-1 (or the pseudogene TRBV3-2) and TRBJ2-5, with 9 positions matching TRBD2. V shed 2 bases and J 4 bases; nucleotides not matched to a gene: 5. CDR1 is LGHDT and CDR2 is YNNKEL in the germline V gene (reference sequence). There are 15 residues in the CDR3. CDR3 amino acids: CASSQRRGGGETQYF. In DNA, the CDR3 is TGTGCCAGCAGCCAACGGCGGGGGGGCGGAGAGACCCAGTACTTC.

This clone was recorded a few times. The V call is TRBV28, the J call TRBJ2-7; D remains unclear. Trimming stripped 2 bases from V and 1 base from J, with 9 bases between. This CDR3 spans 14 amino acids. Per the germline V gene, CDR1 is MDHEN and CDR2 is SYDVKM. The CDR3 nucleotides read TGTGCCAGCAGTTTAGGTTACAGTTCCTACGAGCAGTACTTC. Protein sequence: CASSLGYSSYEQYF.

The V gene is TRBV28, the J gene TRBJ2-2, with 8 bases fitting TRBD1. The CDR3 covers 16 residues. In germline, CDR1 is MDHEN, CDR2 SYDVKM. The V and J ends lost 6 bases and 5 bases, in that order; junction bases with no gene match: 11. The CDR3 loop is CASSRLQGAGTGELFF. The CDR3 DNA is TGTGCCAGCAGCCGACTGCAGGGGGCGGGGACCGGGGAGCTGTTTTTT. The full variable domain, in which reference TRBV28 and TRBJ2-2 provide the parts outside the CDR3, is DVKVTQSSRYLVKRTGEKVFLECVQDMDHENMFWYRQDPGLGLRLIYFSYDVKMKEKGDIPEGYSVSREKKERFSLILESASTNQTSMYLCASSRLQGAGTGELFFGEGSRLTVL.

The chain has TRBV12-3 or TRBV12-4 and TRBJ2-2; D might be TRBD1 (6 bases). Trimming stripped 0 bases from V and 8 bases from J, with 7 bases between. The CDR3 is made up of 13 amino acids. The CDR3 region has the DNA TGTGCCAGCAGTTTAGCGGGGGCTGGGGAGCTGTTTTTT. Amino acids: CASSLAGAGELFF.

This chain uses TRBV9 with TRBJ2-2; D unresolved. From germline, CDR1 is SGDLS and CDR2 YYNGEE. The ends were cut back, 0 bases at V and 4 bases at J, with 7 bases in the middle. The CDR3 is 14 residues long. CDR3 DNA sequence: TGTGCCAGCAGCGTAGCGTCTTCCACCGGGGAGCTGTTTTTT. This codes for CASSVASSTGELFF.